The T cell receptor (beta chain) under discussion was sequenced for a study of regulatory T cells in long-lasting Graves disease. Library construction for TCR beta used iRepertoire HTBI primers and Arm-PCR of CDR3 regions. TCRdb fed the multiplex PCR reads into MiXCR, producing one record per CDR3 protein. The table has roughly 350,000 distinct CDR3 sequences, around 17% seen once. At least ten counts were recorded for this clonotype. The V end lost 7 bases, the J end lost 0 bases, and 9 bases lay between the germline ends. The germline V gene has CDR1 DFQATT and CDR2 SNEGSKA (reference sequence). CDR3 length: 13 amino acids. The time point here: newly diagnosed GD, antithyroid drugs for less than 3 months. RNA extracted from PBMCs served as the sequencing template. An approximately 10-milliliter sample of peripheral blood was drawn into EDTA tubes. These data also featured in a second study, about T cells in Graves' hyperthyroidism and ophthalmopathy.

The rearrangement joins TRBV20-1 to TRBJ2-2, with D possibly TRBD2 on 5 matching bases. Sequenced here: peripheral blood mononuclear cells (PBMCs), sampled at new diagnosis, from a patient treated with antithyroid drugs. This receptor was obtained from a man aged 35 to 55 with Graves disease. CDR3 nucleotide sequence: TGCAGTGGTTCGGGGACGAACACCGGGGAGCTGTTTTTT. It translates to CSGSGTNTGELFF.